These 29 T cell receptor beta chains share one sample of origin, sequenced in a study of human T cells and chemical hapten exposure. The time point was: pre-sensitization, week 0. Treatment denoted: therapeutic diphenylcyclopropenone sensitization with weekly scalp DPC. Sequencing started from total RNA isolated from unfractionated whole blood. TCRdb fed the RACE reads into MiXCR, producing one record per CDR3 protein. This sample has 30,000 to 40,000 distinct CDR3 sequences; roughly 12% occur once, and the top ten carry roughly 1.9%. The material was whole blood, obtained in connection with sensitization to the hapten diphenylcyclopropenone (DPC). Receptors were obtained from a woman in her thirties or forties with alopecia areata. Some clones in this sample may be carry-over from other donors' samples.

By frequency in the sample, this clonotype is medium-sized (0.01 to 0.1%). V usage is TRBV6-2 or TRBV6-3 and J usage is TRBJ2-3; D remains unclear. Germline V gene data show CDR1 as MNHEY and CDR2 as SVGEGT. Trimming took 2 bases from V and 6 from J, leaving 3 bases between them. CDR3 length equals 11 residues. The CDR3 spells CASSYVDTQYF. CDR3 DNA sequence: TGTGCCAGCAGTTACGTGGATACGCAGTATTTT.

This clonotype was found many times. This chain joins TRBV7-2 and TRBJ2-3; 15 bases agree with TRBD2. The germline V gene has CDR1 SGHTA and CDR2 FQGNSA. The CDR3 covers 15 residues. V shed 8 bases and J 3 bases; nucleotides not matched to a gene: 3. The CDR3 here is CASGLAGGPTDTQYF. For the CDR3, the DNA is TGTGCCAGCGGACTAGCGGGAGGGCCAACAGATACGCAGTATTTT.

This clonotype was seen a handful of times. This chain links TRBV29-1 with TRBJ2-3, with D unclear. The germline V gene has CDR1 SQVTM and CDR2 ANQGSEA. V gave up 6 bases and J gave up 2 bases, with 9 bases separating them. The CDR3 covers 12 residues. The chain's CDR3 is CSVDEVTDTQYF. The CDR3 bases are TGCAGCGTCGATGAGGTCACAGATACGCAGTATTTT.

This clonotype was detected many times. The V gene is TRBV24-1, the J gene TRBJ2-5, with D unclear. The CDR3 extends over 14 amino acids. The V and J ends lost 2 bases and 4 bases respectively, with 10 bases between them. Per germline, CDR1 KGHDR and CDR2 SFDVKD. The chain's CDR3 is CATSDSYISETQYF. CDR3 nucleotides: TGTGCCACCAGTGATTCTTACATCTCAGAGACCCAGTACTTC.

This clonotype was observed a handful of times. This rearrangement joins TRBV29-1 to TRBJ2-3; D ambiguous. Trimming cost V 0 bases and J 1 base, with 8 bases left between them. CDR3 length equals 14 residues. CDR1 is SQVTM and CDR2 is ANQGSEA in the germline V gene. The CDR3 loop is CSVEDPVRTDTQYF. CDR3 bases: TGCAGCGTTGAAGATCCGGTACGCACAGATACGCAGTATTTT.

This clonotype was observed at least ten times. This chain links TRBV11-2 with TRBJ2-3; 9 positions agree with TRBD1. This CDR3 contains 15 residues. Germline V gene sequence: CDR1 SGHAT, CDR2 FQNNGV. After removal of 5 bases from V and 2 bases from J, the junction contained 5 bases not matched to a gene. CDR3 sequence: CASSDGQGTTDTQYF. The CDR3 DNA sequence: TGTGCCAGCAGCGACGGACAGGGGACCACAGATACGCAGTATTTT.

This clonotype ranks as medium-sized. CDR3 DNA: TGTGCCAGCAGCACCGACAGGATAGCACTTGGAAACACCATATATTTT. Its protein product is CASSTDRIALGNTIYF. This chain joins TRBV7-2 and TRBJ1-3; perhaps TRBD1 as D (6 bases). Germline V gene sequence: CDR1 SGHTA, CDR2 FQGNSA. CDR3 length equals 16 residues. V was pared by 5 bases and J by 3 bases, with 17 bases between.

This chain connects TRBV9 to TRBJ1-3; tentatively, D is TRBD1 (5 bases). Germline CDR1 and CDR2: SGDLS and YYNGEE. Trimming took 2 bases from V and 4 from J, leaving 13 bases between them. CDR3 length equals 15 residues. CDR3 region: CASSVGGTDGNTIYF. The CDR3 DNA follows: TGTGCCAGCAGCGTGGGGGGAACGGACGGAAACACCATATATTTT. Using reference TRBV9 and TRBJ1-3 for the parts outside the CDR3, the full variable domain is DSGVTQTPKHLITATGQRVTLRCSPRSGDLSVYWYQQSLDQGLQFLIQYYNGEERAKGNILERFSAQQFPDLHSELNLSSLELGDSALYFCASSVGGTDGNTIYFGEGSWLTVV.

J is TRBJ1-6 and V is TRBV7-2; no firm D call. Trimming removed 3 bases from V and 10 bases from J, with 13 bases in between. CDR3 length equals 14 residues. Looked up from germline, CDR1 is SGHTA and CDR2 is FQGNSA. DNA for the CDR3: TGTGCCAGCAGCTTGACTCTAAGTGGGTCACCCCTCCACTTT. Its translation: CASSLTLSGSPLHF.

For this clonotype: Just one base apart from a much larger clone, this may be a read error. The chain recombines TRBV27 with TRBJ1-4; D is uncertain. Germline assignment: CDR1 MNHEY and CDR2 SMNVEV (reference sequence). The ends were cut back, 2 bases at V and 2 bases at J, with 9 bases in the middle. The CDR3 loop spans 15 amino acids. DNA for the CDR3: TGTGCCAGCAGTTTAAGCACGTGGACTAATGAAAAACTGTTTTTT. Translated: CASSLSTWTNEKLFF.

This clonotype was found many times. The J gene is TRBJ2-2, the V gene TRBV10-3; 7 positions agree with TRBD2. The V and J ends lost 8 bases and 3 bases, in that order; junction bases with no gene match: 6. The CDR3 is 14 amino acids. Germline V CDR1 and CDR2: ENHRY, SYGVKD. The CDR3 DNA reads TGTGCCATCCCGGGACTATCTGACACCGGGGAGCTGTTTTTT. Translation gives CAIPGLSDTGELFF.

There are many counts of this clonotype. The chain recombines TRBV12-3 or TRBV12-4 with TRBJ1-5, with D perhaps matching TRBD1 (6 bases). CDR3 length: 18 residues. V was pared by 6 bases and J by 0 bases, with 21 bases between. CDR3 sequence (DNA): TGTGCCAGCAGCTTGGAACCGGGGGCATCCTATAGCAATCAGCCCCAGCATTTT. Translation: CASSLEPGASYSNQPQHF.

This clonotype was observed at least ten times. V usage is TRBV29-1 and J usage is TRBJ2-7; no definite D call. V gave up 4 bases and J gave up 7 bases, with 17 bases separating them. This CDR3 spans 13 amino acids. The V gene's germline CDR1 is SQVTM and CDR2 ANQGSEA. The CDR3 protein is CSVGTTRTLEQYF. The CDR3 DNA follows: TGCAGCGTTGGGACCACGAGGACCCTGGAGCAGTACTTC.

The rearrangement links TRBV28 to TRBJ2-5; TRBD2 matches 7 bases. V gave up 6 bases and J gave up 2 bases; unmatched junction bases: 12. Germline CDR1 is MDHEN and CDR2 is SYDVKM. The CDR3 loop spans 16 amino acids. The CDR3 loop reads CASSTWGGERQETQYF. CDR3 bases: TGTGCCAGCAGCACATGGGGGGGAGAACGGCAAGAGACCCAGTACTTC.

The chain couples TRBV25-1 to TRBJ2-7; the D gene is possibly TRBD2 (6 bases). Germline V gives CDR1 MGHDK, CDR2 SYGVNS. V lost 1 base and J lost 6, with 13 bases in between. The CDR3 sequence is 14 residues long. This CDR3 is CASSEWEVGGEQYF. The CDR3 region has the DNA TGTGCCAGCAGTGAATGGGAGGTGGGGGGCGAGCAGTACTTC.

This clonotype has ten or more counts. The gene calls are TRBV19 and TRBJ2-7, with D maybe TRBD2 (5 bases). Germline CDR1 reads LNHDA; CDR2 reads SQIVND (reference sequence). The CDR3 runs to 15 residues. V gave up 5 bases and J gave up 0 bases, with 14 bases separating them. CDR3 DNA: TGTGCCAGTAGTTCCCGGGGAGCTAACTCCTACGAGCAGTACTTC. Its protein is CASSSRGANSYEQYF.

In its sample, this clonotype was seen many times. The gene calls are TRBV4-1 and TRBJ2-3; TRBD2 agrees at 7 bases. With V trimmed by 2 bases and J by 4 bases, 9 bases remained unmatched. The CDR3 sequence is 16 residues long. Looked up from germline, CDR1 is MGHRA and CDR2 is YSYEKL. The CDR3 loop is CASSQTAGVEADTQYF. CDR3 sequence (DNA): TGCGCCAGCAGCCAAACGGCGGGAGTGGAGGCAGATACGCAGTATTTT.

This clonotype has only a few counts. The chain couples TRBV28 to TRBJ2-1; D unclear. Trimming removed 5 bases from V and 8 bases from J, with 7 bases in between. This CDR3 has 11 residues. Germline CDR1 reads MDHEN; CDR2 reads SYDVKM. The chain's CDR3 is CASSRFDEQFF. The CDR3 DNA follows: TGTGCCAGCAGTAGGTTCGATGAGCAGTTCTTC. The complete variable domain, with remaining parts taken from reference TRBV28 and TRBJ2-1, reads DVKVTQSSRYLVKRTGEKVFLECVQDMDHENMFWYRQDPGLGLRLIYFSYDVKMKEKGDIPEGYSVSREKKERFSLILESASTNQTSMYLCASSRFDEQFFGPGTRLTVL.

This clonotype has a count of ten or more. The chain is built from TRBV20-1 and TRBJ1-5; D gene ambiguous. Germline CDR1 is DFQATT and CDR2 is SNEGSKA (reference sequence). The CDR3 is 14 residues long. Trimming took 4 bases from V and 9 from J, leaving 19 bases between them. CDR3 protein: CSAKGENGLGPQHF. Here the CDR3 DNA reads TGCAGTGCTAAGGGAGAAAACGGTCTCGGGCCCCAGCATTTT.

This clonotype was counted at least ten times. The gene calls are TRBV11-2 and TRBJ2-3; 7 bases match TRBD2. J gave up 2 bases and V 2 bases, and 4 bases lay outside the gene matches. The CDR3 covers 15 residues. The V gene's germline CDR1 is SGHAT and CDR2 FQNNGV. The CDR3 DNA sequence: TGTGCCAGCAGCTTAAACGGGGGGTCCACAGATACGCAGTATTTT. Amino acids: CASSLNGGSTDTQYF.

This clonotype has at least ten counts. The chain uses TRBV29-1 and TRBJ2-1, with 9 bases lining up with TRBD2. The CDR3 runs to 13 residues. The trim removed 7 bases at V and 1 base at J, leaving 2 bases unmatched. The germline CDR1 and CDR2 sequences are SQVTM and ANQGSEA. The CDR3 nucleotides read TGCAGCGAGAGCGGGGGGTCCTACAATGAGCAGTTCTTC. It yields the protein CSESGGSYNEQFF.

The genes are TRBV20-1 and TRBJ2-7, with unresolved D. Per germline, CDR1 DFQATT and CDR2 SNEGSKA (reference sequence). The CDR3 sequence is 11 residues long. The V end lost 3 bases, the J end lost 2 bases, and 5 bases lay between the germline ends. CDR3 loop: CSASTPYEQYF. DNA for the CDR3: TGCAGTGCTAGCACACCCTACGAGCAGTACTTC.

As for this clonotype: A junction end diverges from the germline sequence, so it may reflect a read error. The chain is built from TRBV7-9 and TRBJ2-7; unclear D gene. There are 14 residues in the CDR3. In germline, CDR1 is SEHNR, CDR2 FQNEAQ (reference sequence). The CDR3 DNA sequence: TGTGCCAACAGCCCGGCGCTAGGAACCTACGAGCAGTACTTC. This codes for CANSPALGTYEQYF.

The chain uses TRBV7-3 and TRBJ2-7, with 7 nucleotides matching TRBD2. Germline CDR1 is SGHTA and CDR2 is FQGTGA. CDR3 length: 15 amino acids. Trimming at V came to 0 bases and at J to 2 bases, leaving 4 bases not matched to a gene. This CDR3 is CASSLTGAGAYEQYF. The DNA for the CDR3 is TGTGCCAGCAGCTTAACCGGGGCGGGAGCCTACGAGCAGTACTTC.

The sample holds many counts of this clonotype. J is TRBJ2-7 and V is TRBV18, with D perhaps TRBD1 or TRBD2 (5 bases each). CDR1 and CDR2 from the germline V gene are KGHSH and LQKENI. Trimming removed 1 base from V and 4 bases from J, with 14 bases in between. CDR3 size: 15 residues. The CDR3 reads CASSPQGRESYEQYF. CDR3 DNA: TGTGCCAGCTCACCACAGGGACGGGAATCGTACGAGCAGTACTTC.

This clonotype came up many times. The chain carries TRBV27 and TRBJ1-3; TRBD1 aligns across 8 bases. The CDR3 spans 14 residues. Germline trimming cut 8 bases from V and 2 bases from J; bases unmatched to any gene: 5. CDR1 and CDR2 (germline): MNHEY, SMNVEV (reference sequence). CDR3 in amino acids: CASATGVAGNTIYF. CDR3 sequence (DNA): TGTGCCAGCGCGACAGGGGTGGCTGGAAACACCATATATTTT.

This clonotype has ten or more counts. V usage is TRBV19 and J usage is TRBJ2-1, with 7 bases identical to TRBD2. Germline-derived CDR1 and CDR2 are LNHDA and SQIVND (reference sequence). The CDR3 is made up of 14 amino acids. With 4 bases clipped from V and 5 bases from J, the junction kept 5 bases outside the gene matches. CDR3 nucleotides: TGTGCCAGTAGTAAGGGACTACTGAACAATGAGCAGTTCTTC. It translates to CASSKGLLNNEQFF.

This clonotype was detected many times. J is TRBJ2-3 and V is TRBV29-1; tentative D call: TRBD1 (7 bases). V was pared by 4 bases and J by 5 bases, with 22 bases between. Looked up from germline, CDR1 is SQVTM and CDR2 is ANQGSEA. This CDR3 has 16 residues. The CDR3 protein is CSVGGTRGTVGDTQYF. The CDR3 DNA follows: TGCAGCGTTGGGGGGACCCGGGGGACAGTAGGAGATACGCAGTATTTT.

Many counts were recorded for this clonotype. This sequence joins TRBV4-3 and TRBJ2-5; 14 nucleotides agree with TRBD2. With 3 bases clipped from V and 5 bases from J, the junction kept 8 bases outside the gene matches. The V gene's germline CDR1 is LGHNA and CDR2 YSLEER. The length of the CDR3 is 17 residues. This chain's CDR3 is CASSHPRTSGGSETQYF. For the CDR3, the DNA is TGCGCCAGCAGCCATCCTCGGACTAGCGGGGGGAGTGAGACCCAGTACTTC.